This TCR beta chain came from a study of long-term antiretroviral therapy in people with HIV. General study results and limits: ART was followed by higher diversity that remained below transplant donor controls. When set beside controls, HIV repertoires had CDR3 length ranges that were narrower.

CDR1 and CDR2 (germline): SGHRS, YFSETQ. The CDR3 has 14 residues. The trim removed 4 bases at V and 2 bases at J, leaving 5 bases unmatched. Of note for this clone: Its antigen is unidentified.

The assay used was immunoSEQ (version v3.0), run at survey level. In sequencing, 40,000-50,000 T-cell genomes per sample were targeted. TCRdb keeps only in-frame clones here, not all; method: immunoSEQ multiplex PCR. The sample records 20,000 to 25,000 clones, approximately 76% being singletons. This sample comprised unsorted PBMCs, obtained less than 1.8 years before starting antiretroviral therapy. This chain connects TRBV5-1 to TRBJ2-5, with 7 bases that match TRBD1. The sequence came from a woman aged 40 to 50 with HIV. CDR3 amino acids: CASSRRDRQETQYF. The CDR3 DNA follows: TGCGCCAGCAGCCGTCGGGACAGACAAGAGACCCAGTACTTC.